The 17 T cell receptor beta chains below all came from one sample that was sequenced in a study of post-analysis software for immune sequencing data. Study outcomes and limitations: The study found TRBV5-6, TRBV5-1 and TRBV20-1 among roughly 5 TRBV segments more frequent in patients than controls.

Antigens for these TCRs are unknown. Unique molecular identifiers were built into the TCR beta cDNA libraries. TCRdb called the PCR reads again in MiXCR, with one record for every CDR3 protein. The sample holds around 710,000 distinct CDR3 sequences, around 42% seen once. Sequences were obtained from blood. These receptors all come from a girl aged 5-17 years with multiple sclerosis.

The rearrangement links TRBV5-1 to TRBJ2-1, with 7 bases identical to TRBD2. The CDR3 consists of 19 residues. With V trimmed by 2 bases and J by 0 bases, 14 bases remained unmatched. The germline gives CDR1 SGHRS, CDR2 YFSETQ. CDR3 nucleotide sequence: TGCGCCAGCAGCTTAGTCCCTTACGGGGGGAGCCTCTCCTACAATGAGCAGTTCTTC. It encodes CASSLVPYGGSLSYNEQFF.

This clonotype was counted a few times. Here the CDR3 DNA reads TGCAGTGCTACCGACAGAACCTACGAGCAGTACTTC. It is translated as CSATDRTYEQYF. V gene TRBV20-1 combines with J gene TRBJ2-7, with D possibly TRBD1 on 5 matching bases. CDR1 is DFQATT and CDR2 is SNEGSKA in the germline V gene (reference sequence). This CDR3 is built from 12 residues. V was shortened by 4 bases and J by 2 bases, with 9 bases between the two germline ends.

This clonotype was found a few times. The chain joins TRBV7-2 to TRBJ2-5; tentatively, D is TRBD2 (5 bases). The V gene lost 4 bases and the J gene lost 3 bases, with 12 bases spanning the gap. Germline values: CDR1 SGHTA, CDR2 FQGNSA. The CDR3 has 14 amino acids. The DNA for the CDR3 is TGTGCCAGCAGCTCGTGGGAGCGTGAAGAGACCCAGTACTTC. This codes for CASSSWEREETQYF.

The chain joins TRBV20-1 to TRBJ2-5; 9 nucleotides agree with TRBD1. V trimming: 3 bases; J trimming: 3 bases; junction bases outside the gene matches: 8. The CDR3 extends over 15 amino acids. Germline V gene sequence: CDR1 DFQATT, CDR2 SNEGSKA (reference sequence). The CDR3 DNA sequence: TGCAGTGCTAGCCCCCCCACAGGGGGCGAAGAGACCCAGTACTTC. Protein product: CSASPPTGGEETQYF.

The chain carries TRBV6-1 and TRBJ2-5; maybe TRBD2 (5 bases). Germline loops: CDR1 MNHNS, CDR2 SASEGT. V lost 2 bases and J 2 bases, leaving 9 bases between the germline ends. CDR3 size: 14 residues. The CDR3 protein is CASSETGYQETQYF. The CDR3 nucleotides are TGTGCCAGCAGTGAAACGGGGTATCAAGAGACCCAGTACTTC.

The rearrangement joins TRBV12-3 or TRBV12-4 to TRBJ2-5; 15 nucleotides line up with TRBD2. The junction had 16 bases not matched to a gene; V was cut back by 6 bases and J by 2 bases. The CDR3 covers 20 residues. The CDR3 loop is CASSPWTVGLAGGTQETQYF. The CDR3, as DNA: TGTGCCAGCAGCCCTTGGACGGTTGGACTAGCGGGAGGGACTCAAGAGACCCAGTACTTC.

V usage is TRBV7-2 and J usage is TRBJ1-2; unclear D gene. CDR3 size: 12 residues. Germline loops: CDR1 SGHTA, CDR2 FQGNSA. The V end was cut by 1 base, the J end by 8 bases, with 8 bases between. The CDR3 sequence is CASSLDGEGYTF. CDR3 in DNA: TGTGCCAGCAGCTTAGACGGAGAGGGCTACACCTTC.

The chain couples TRBV20-1 to TRBJ2-2; D not certain. Germline CDR1 DFQATT, CDR2 SNEGSKA (reference sequence). The CDR3 is 15 amino acids. V was clipped by 0 bases and J by 13 bases, with 21 bases between them. This chain's CDR3 is CSAREPGPASSGLFF. The DNA of the CDR3 is TGCAGTGCTAGAGAGCCAGGCCCCGCGAGCTCAGGGCTGTTTTTT.

This chain links TRBV10-3 with TRBJ2-1; 9 bases are shared with TRBD1. The CDR3 loop spans 14 amino acids. Germline CDR1 reads ENHRY; CDR2 reads SYGVKD. Trimming took 4 bases from V and 8 from J; bases not matched to a gene: 6. The CDR3 loop is CAISAWTGVDEQFF. The CDR3 nucleotides read TGTGCCATCAGTGCTTGGACAGGGGTGGATGAGCAGTTCTTC.

The V gene is TRBV4-1, the J gene TRBJ2-1; tentatively, D is TRBD1 (6 bases). The length of the CDR3 is 14 residues. V gave up 0 bases and J gave up 7 bases, with 10 bases separating them. Germline V CDR1 and CDR2: MGHRA, YSYEKL. The CDR3 nucleotides are TGCGCCAGCAGCCAAGAGGGGGCTCGGAATGAGCAGTTCTTC. This sequence encodes CASSQEGARNEQFF.

The chain has TRBV5-6 and TRBJ2-7; 8 bases are shared with TRBD2. With 0 bases clipped from V and 4 bases from J, the junction kept 9 bases outside the gene matches. CDR1 is SGHDT, CDR2 YYEEEE, per germline. The CDR3 contains 16 residues. CDR3 nucleotides: TGTGCCAGCAGCTTGGAGGGTAGCGGGGCCTCATACGAGCAGTACTTC. As protein: CASSLEGSGASYEQYF.

The sample holds a few counts of this clonotype. The rearrangement uses TRBV20-1 and TRBJ2-4; possibly TRBD2 for D (6 bases). There are 15 residues in the CDR3. With 3 bases removed from V and 0 bases from J, the gap between germline ends came to 12 bases. The germline gives CDR1 DFQATT, CDR2 SNEGSKA (reference sequence). CDR3 sequence: CSASVLALAKNIQYF. The DNA of the CDR3 is TGCAGTGCTAGTGTACTAGCACTAGCCAAAAACATTCAGTACTTC.

The chain joins TRBV6-5 to TRBJ2-3; D may be TRBD2 (6 bases). Germline CDR1 is MNHEY and CDR2 is SVGAGI. Trimming stripped 6 bases from V and 2 bases from J, with 12 bases between. This CDR3 has 14 amino acids. The CDR3 loop is CASRPRLVTDTQYF. CDR3 DNA: TGTGCCAGCAGGCCGAGACTAGTCACAGATACGCAGTATTTT.

Only a few counts were recorded for this clonotype. This sequence joins TRBV5-5 and TRBJ2-1, with D perhaps TRBD2 (6 bases). The CDR3 extends over 15 amino acids. V was trimmed by 0 bases and J by 8 bases, leaving 15 bases between them. Germline V gives CDR1 SGHKS, CDR2 YYEKEE (reference sequence). DNA for the CDR3: TGTGCCAGCAGCTTGGATGGGGTTAGGGAGGATGAGCAGTTCTTC. Translated: CASSLDGVREDEQFF.

This clonotype has only a few counts. This sequence joins TRBV12-3 or TRBV12-4 and TRBJ2-5; D is ambiguous. This CDR3 contains 13 residues. V lost 2 bases to trimming and J lost 5 bases, with 9 bases between them. CDR3 sequence reads: CASSLRLRETQYF. The CDR3 region has the DNA TGTGCCAGCAGTTTAAGACTCCGGGAGACCCAGTACTTC.

The chain employs TRBV5-1 and TRBJ2-1; perhaps TRBD1 as D (5 bases). This CDR3 region has 14 residues. Germline assignment: CDR1 SGHRS and CDR2 YFSETQ. Trimming took 0 bases from V and 6 from J, leaving 10 bases between them. CDR3 protein: CASSLGQSVNEQFF. DNA of the CDR3: TGCGCCAGCAGCTTGGGACAGTCCGTCAATGAGCAGTTCTTC. Variable domain in full (rest from reference TRBV5-1 and TRBJ2-1): KAGVTQTPRYLIKTRGQQVTLSCSPISGHRSVSWYQQTPGQGLQFLFEYFSETQRNKGNFPGRFSGRQFSNSRSEMNVSTLELGDSALYLCASSLGQSVNEQFFGPGTRLTVL.

The J gene is TRBJ1-2, the V gene TRBV4-1, with a weak D call TRBD1 (5 bases). This CDR3 is built from 14 residues. Germline assignment: CDR1 MGHRA and CDR2 YSYEKL. Between the trimmed V and J ends, which lost 0 bases and 3 bases, there was a span of 8 bases. CDR3 DNA: TGCGCCAGCAGCCAAGAGGGGGTCGACTATGGCTACACCTTC. This encodes CASSQEGVDYGYTF.